Following are 24 T cell receptor beta chains from one sample sequenced in a study of early T cells in non-severe SARS-CoV-2 infection. From the 5' RACE reads, TCRdb called clonotypes with MiXCR, one entry per CDR3 protein. The sample carries roughly 45,000 distinct CDR3 sequences, around 6.4% recorded once. This material consisted of whole blood, taken at baseline. All receptors derive from an adult who was a healthcare worker with PCR-confirmed SARS-CoV-2 infection or an uninfected control (not recorded which).

The table lists this clonotype with many counts. The CDR3 nucleotides read TGTGCCAGCAGCAAAGCGCGCGGGTTTGGGACTGAAGCTTTCTTT. Translating gives CASSKARGFGTEAFF. The chain is built from TRBV21-1 and TRBJ1-1. TRBV21-1 represents a pseudogene. The CDR3 has 15 amino acids.

This clonotype was observed many times. The chain employs TRBV7-3 and TRBJ2-3; 13 nucleotides match TRBD2. Germline V CDR1 and CDR2: SGHTA, FQGTGA. J was trimmed by 9 bases and V by 2 bases; bases with no gene match: 5. The CDR3 covers 15 residues. The CDR3 bases are TGTGCCAGCAGCTTAGGGACTAGCGGGATAGGAACGCAGTATTTT. Translation gives CASSLGTSGIGTQYF.

The chain employs TRBV11-2 and TRBJ2-5, with D perhaps TRBD1 (6 bases). The V end was cut by 4 bases, the J end by 4 bases, with 25 bases between. The CDR3 has 18 amino acids. Looked up from germline, CDR1 is SGHAT and CDR2 is FQNNGV. The CDR3 nucleotides read TGTGCCAGCAGCTCCCCTACGGGTAGGATAGGACAGCGAGAGACCCAGTACTTC. Its protein is CASSSPTGRIGQRETQYF.

This clonotype was found a few times. The J gene is TRBJ2-3, the V gene TRBV4-2, with D hard to call. Between the trimmed V and J ends, which lost 1 base and 0 bases, there was a span of 8 bases. CDR3 length equals 15 residues. The germline gives CDR1 LGHNA, CDR2 YNFKEQ. CDR3 protein: CASSQGAQSTDTQYF. The CDR3 DNA is TGTGCCAGCAGCCAAGGGGCTCAAAGCACAGATACGCAGTATTTT.

The chain is built from TRBV2 and TRBJ2-1, with a tentative D call TRBD2 (5 bases). The germline V and J ends were trimmed by 9 bases and 9 bases, with 12 bases remaining between them. The CDR3 extends over 11 amino acids. Germline V gene data show CDR1 as SNHLY and CDR2 as FYNNEI. CDR3 in DNA: TGTGCCAGGGGGATAGCGTTTGAGCAGTTCTTC. Encoded protein: CARGIAFEQFF.

Many counts were recorded for this clonotype. The chain has TRBV29-1 and TRBJ2-1, with TRBD2 matching over 8 bases. Germline CDR1 and CDR2: SQVTM and ANQGSEA. V was clipped by 5 bases and J by 7 bases; unmatched bases: 7. CDR3 length: 13 residues. This chain's CDR3 is CSVYSGRTNEQFF. The CDR3 DNA reads TGCAGCGTTTACAGCGGGAGAACGAATGAGCAGTTCTTC.

This clonotype was seen more than once but under ten times. This chain joins TRBV2 and TRBJ2-7; D is ambiguous. Deletions cut 5 bases from V and 3 bases from J, with 8 bases between. From germline, CDR1 is SNHLY and CDR2 FYNNEI. The CDR3 contains 12 residues. The CDR3: CASSTTLYEQYF. DNA of the CDR3: TGTGCCAGCAGTACGACTCTCTACGAGCAGTACTTC.

This chain connects TRBV10-3 to TRBJ2-3; D is unclear. This CDR3 contains 13 residues. V dropped 8 bases and J dropped 5 bases, with 14 bases sitting between them. Germline CDR1 and CDR2: ENHRY and SYGVKD. The CDR3 spells CAIGPSDKDTQYF. CDR3 bases: TGTGCCATCGGACCTTCTGATAAAGATACGCAGTATTTT.

This clonotype was observed at least ten times. The chain is built from TRBV7-9 and TRBJ1-1; TRBD1 matches 7 bases. Germline V gene lookup returns CDR1 SEHNR and CDR2 FQNEAQ (reference sequence). The CDR3 covers 17 residues. After removal of 5 bases from V and 0 bases from J, the junction contained 12 bases not matched to a gene. The CDR3 DNA reads as TGTGCCAGCAGCCTACCGTTTACTACAGGGGTGAACACTGAAGCTTTCTTT. Translating it yields CASSLPFTTGVNTEAFF. The full variable domain, with the rest looked up from reference TRBV7-9 and TRBJ1-1, is DTGVSQNPRHKITKRGQNVTFRCDPISEHNRLYWYRQTLGQGPEFLTYFQNEAQLEKSRLLSDRFSAERPKGSFSTLEIQRTEQGDSAMYLCASSLPFTTGVNTEAFFGQGTRLTVV.

This clonotype was observed a few times. The gene calls are TRBV6-6 and TRBJ1-5, with TRBD1 identical over 8 bases. The J segment lost 2 bases and the V segment lost 7 bases, leaving 4 bases of the junction unmatched. From germline, CDR1 is MNHNY and CDR2 SVGAGI (reference sequence). This CDR3 comprises 14 residues. CDR3 coding DNA: TGTGCCAGCAATGACAGGGGTGGCAATCAGCCCCAGCATTTT. Its protein product is CASNDRGGNQPQHF.

A remark on this clonotype: Possible read error: a much larger clone is one base away. The CDR3: CASSLGGCNSPLHF. CDR3 DNA sequence: TGTGCCAGCAGCTTGGGGGGATGTAATTCACCCCTCCACTTT. J is TRBJ1-6 and V is TRBV5-5; D gene unclear. Germline-derived CDR1 and CDR2 are SGHKS and YYEKEE (reference sequence). The CDR3 totals 14 residues. V was shortened by 0 bases and J by 6 bases, with 7 bases between the two germline ends.

This clonotype has more than one count but fewer than ten. The chain uses TRBV3-1 and TRBJ1-1, with D hard to call. Deletions cut 5 bases from V and 4 bases from J, with 8 bases between. Looked up from germline, CDR1 is LGHDT and CDR2 is YNNKEL (reference sequence). The CDR3 is made up of 12 amino acids. The CDR3 nucleotides are TGTGCCAGCAGCTTGACGATCACTGAAGCTTTCTTT. Protein: CASSLTITEAFF.

This clonotype was recorded many times. The chain has TRBV18 and TRBJ2-5; D call uncertain. This CDR3 spans 13 amino acids. Trimming cost V 6 bases and J 4 bases, with 12 bases left between them. Germline values: CDR1 KGHSH, CDR2 LQKENI. The CDR3 sequence: CASSLGSRETQYF. The CDR3 DNA sequence: TGTGCCAGCTCCCTGGGAAGCAGAGAGACCCAGTACTTC.

The chain couples TRBV27 to TRBJ1-2, with 7 bases that match TRBD1. There are 12 residues in the CDR3. The trim removed 6 bases at V and 6 bases at J, leaving 4 bases unmatched. Germline values: CDR1 MNHEY, CDR2 SMNVEV (reference sequence). In DNA form, the CDR3 reads TGTGCCAGCAGACAGGGGAGCCATGGCTACACCTTC. This encodes CASRQGSHGYTF.

This clonotype was detected ten times or more. V usage is TRBV5-1 and J usage is TRBJ2-1, with a tentative D call TRBD1 (8 bases). The CDR3 has 20 amino acids. V was shortened by 1 base and J by 5 bases, with 28 bases between the two germline ends. Germline CDR1 and CDR2: SGHRS and YFSETQ. The DNA of the CDR3 is TGCGCCAGCAGCTTGCGGGCAGGGGGCTGGCGGGAGAGCCTAAACAATGAGCAGTTCTTC. Protein sequence: CASSLRAGGWRESLNNEQFF.

For this clonotype: One end of the junction is discordant with germline, which a read error may explain. V and J are TRBV7-3 and TRBJ1-1, with D maybe TRBD1 (6 bases). Germline lookup yields CDR1 SGHTA and CDR2 FQGTGA. This CDR3 region has 13 residues. The DNA for the CDR3 is TGTGCCAGCAGCTTCCAGGAGGGGCAGGGGTTATCCTTT. Translation: CASSFQEGQGLSF. The variable domain in full, with the rest retrieved from reference TRBV7-3 and TRBJ1-1, is GAGVSQTPSNKVTEKGKYVELRCDPISGHTALYWYRQSLGQGPEFLIYFQGTGAADDSGLPNDRFFAVRPEGSVSTLKIQRTERGDSAVYLCASSFQEGQGLSFGQGTRLTVV.

This clonotype was seen only a few times. The chain is built from TRBV20-1 and TRBJ2-2, with D perhaps matching TRBD2 (5 bases). Per the germline V gene, CDR1 is DFQATT and CDR2 is SNEGSKA (reference sequence). The CDR3 totals 13 residues. V shed 3 bases and J shed 6 bases, with 11 bases lying between them. This CDR3 is CSARGRAAGELFF. The DNA for the CDR3 is TGCAGTGCTAGGGGGAGAGCGGCCGGGGAGCTGTTTTTT.

This clonotype came up many times. V gene TRBV29-1 combines with J gene TRBJ2-5; D call uncertain. The CDR3 length is 12 residues. Deletions cut 5 bases from V and 4 bases from J, with 11 bases between. CDR1 and CDR2 from the germline V gene are SQVTM and ANQGSEA. The CDR3: CSVPFAGETQYF. CDR3 DNA sequence: TGCAGCGTTCCGTTCGCCGGAGAGACCCAGTACTTC.

This clonotype showed up many times. V is TRBV11-3 and J is TRBJ1-1; D is perhaps TRBD1 (5 bases). This CDR3 is 12 amino acids long. The V and J ends lost 5 bases and 7 bases respectively, with 11 bases between them. Germline-derived CDR1 and CDR2 are SGHNT and YENEEA. Here the CDR3 reads CASSALGGEAFF. In nucleotides, the CDR3 is TGTGCCAGCAGCGCCCTTGGGGGTGAAGCTTTCTTT. Full variable domain (rest looked up from reference TRBV11-3 and TRBJ1-1): EAGVVQSPRYKIIEKKQPVAFWCNPISGHNTLYWYLQNLGQGPELLIRYENEEAVDDSQLPKDRFSAERLKGVDSTLKIQPAELGDSAVYLCASSALGGEAFFGQGTRLTVV.

In this sample, this clonotype turned up many times. The genes are TRBV29-1 and TRBJ2-3; 8 nucleotides agree with TRBD1. CDR3 size: 14 residues. CDR1 is SQVTM and CDR2 is ANQGSEA in the germline V gene. The ends lost 7 bases at V and 6 bases at J; junction bases unmatched: 12. The CDR3 here is CSASPGGIADTQYF. Here the CDR3 DNA reads TGCAGCGCCAGCCCAGGGGGCATAGCGGATACGCAGTATTTT.

This chain joins TRBV18 and TRBJ2-3, with unresolved D. CDR1 and CDR2 from the germline V gene are KGHSH and LQKENI. The CDR3 loop spans 15 amino acids. V lost 0 bases, J lost 0 bases, and 7 bases lay in between. This CDR3 reads CASSPPEVSTDTQYF. In DNA form, the CDR3 reads TGTGCCAGCTCACCACCAGAGGTCAGCACAGATACGCAGTATTTT.

J is TRBJ2-1 and V is TRBV29-1; D remains unclear. The germline gives CDR1 SQVTM, CDR2 ANQGSEA. The CDR3 contains 16 residues. V gave up 0 bases and J gave up 0 bases, with 12 bases separating them. CDR3 residues: CSVEDPAKSSYNEQFF. CDR3 nucleotides: TGCAGCGTTGAAGACCCGGCCAAGAGCTCCTACAATGAGCAGTTCTTC.

There are a few counts of this clonotype. This chain joins TRBV20-1 and TRBJ2-7; 12 bases match TRBD2. The ends lost 8 bases at V and 4 bases at J; junction bases unmatched: 9. CDR3 length: 14 amino acids. Germline V gene data show CDR1 as DFQATT and CDR2 as SNEGSKA (reference sequence). The CDR3 coding sequence is TGCAGTCCCTATGGGACTAGCGGGTTGTACGAGCAGTACTTC. As protein: CSPYGTSGLYEQYF.

This clonotype was seen at least ten times. This chain links TRBV20-1 with TRBJ1-4; D may be TRBD1 (6 bases). The CDR3 covers 11 residues. Germline V lookup: CDR1 DFQATT, CDR2 SNEGSKA (reference sequence). V was pared by 4 bases and J by 6 bases, with 6 bases between. The DNA of the CDR3 is TGCAGTGCTAACAGGGATGAAAAACTGTTTTTT. This sequence encodes CSANRDEKLFF.